A selection of T cell receptor beta chains follows, all from one sample in a study of graft-versus-host responses after intestinal transplantation. Their specific antigens are unknown. Profiling relied on immunoSEQ multiplex PCR, and the TCRdb table lists in-frame clones only, not all of them. This repertoire shows 75,000 to 95,000 clones, approximately 94% found once; its top ten account for 1.5% to 2.5%. Sequencing used unstimulated CD8+ T cells sorted from spleen or lymph node cells, obtained before intestinal transplant. These receptors originate from a human donor who received an intestinal transplant. Each CDR3 is given with its conserved first and last residue. The order of the fields is V gene, CDR3 length, J gene, CDR3 protein.

TRBV6-1,13,TRBJ2-7,CASSETGSYEQYF
TRBV4-3,14,TRBJ2-1,CASSQADSYNEQFF
TRBV27,13,TRBJ1-1,CASSLSSSTEAFF
TRBV7-9,16,TRBJ2-5,CASSFPTGDPRETQYF
TRBV4-3,15,TRBJ1-1,CASSQDGSANTEAFF
TRBV13,14,TRBJ2-7,CASSTTGTGFEQYF
TRBV4-1,15,TRBJ2-2,CASSQEIQGTGELFF
TRBV27,14,TRBJ2-2,CASSLSDRPGELFF
TRBV4-1,15,TRBJ2-7,CASSQDGTGSYEQYF
TRBV9,16,TRBJ2-6,CASSVVAGAGANVLTF
TRBV7-2,15,TRBJ2-1,CASSLVGGAENEQFF
TRBV30,15,TRBJ2-7,CAWSATSGGYYEQYF
TRBV30,12,TRBJ2-7,CAFGQGRYEQYF
TRBV6-6,15,TRBJ1-1,CASSPNRGREVEAFF
TRBV6-1,20,TRBJ2-3,CASSEVASGASGTLTDTQYF
TRBV9,14,TRBJ2-3,CASSVELDTDTQYF
TRBV5-6,14,TRBJ2-5,CASSPWDTWETQYF
TRBV6-6,14,TRBJ1-1,CASSYSRGFTEAFF
TRBV9,15,TRBJ1-3,CASSVEQGAGNTIYF
TRBV7-9,15,TRBJ2-2,CASSPRVPGTGELFF
TRBV5-5,19,TRBJ2-2,CASSTTTRGTNPNTGELFF
TRBV6-4,15,TRBJ1-4,CASSPTGAGDEKLFF
TRBV7-9,16,TRBJ1-2,CASSFRSGTGIYGYTF
TRBV9,17,TRBJ1-2,CASSVRAGGEDDYGYTF
TRBV7-2,14,TRBJ2-7,CASSIPGGGYEQYF
TRBV29-1,13,TRBJ2-3,CSTGQGEADTQYF
TRBV30,14,TRBJ2-2,CAWRGASPTGELFF
TRBV4-3,16,TRBJ2-7,CASSQSVAGTGDEQYF
TRBV6-5,15,TRBJ2-7,CASRALAGGTYEQYF
TRBV4-1,13,TRBJ2-1,CASSQGGDNEQFF
TRBV6-5,13,TRBJ1-1,CASSTPGGTEAFF
TRBV5-4,16,TRBJ2-3,CASSLGPLAVTDTQYF